These T cell receptor beta chains were read from a single sample in a study of T-cell memory formation after mild COVID-19. TCRdb called the 5' RACE reads again in MiXCR, with one record for every CDR3 protein. The table has 550,000 to 600,000 distinct CDR3 sequences, approximately 21% seen once. The sample was PBMCs or a T cell subset sorted from them (not recorded which). Receptors originate from an adult woman who had mild COVID-19 (a few samples of this study predate the infection). Cell type and time point are not known. CDR3s include the opening cysteine and the closing phenylalanine or tryptophan. Each record gives: J gene, D gene, CDR3 length, clone size, V gene, CDR3 DNA, CDR3 protein. D genes are given only for firm matches. The size entry is marked missing in some rows and otherwise reads once, few, many or a size class.

TRBJ1-2,TRBD1,15,.,TRBV12-3/TRBV12-4,TGTGCCAGCAGTTTGGGCCGCCAGGGGGCGTATGGCTACACCTTC,CASSLGRQGAYGYTF
TRBJ1-5,.,17,few,TRBV3-1,TGTGCCAGCAGCCAAGGGTTAAGGGCAGGGGGCAATCAGCCCCAGCATTTT,CASSQGLRAGGNQPQHF
TRBJ2-1,TRBD1,14,many,TRBV14,TGTGCCAGCAGCCAAGATAGGGGGCGAGGTGAGCAGTTCTTC,CASSQDRGRGEQFF
TRBJ2-2,.,14,few,TRBV7-2,TGTGCCAGCAGGGCCGGGACATACACCGGGGAGCTGTTTTTT,CASRAGTYTGELFF
TRBJ1-5,TRBD1,15,.,TRBV4-1,TGCGCCAGCAGCCAGTTTGGACAGGGTAATCAGCCCCAGCATTTT,CASSQFGQGNQPQHF
TRBJ1-1,TRBD1,15,few,TRBV18,TGTGCCAGCTCGCCCGGGACAGCCCCGAACACTGAAGCTTTCTTT,CASSPGTAPNTEAFF
TRBJ1-3,.,16,.,TRBV4-3,TGCGCCAGCAGCCAGCATATTAACAGGGATACGGGCACCATATATTTT,CASSQHINRDTGTIYF
TRBJ1-2,.,15,.,TRBV4-1,TGCGCCAGCAGCCAAGATGAAGGGTCTAACTATGGCTACACCTTC,CASSQDEGSNYGYTF
TRBJ2-3,TRBD1,13,few,TRBV29-1,TGCAGCGTTGTGAAGGGGGCCGCAGATACGCAGTATTTT,CSVVKGAADTQYF
TRBJ2-1,TRBD2,20,.,TRBV19,TGTGCCAGTAGTATCCTTTTGGGACTAGCGGGAGGGCCGGGTTTAGGTGAGCAGTTCTTC,CASSILLGLAGGPGLGEQFF
TRBJ2-7,.,14,.,TRBV7-8,TGTGCCAGCAGCTTAGGGGCCGAGGCCTACGAGCAGTACTTC,CASSLGAEAYEQYF
TRBJ2-3,TRBD2,16,.,TRBV7-3,TGTGCCAGCAGCCCAAGACCGGGGGGGCGTGGAGATACGCAGTATTTT,CASSPRPGGRGDTQYF